Listed here are 26 T cell receptor beta chains from one sample, sequenced in a study of T cell repertoires in cytomegalovirus infection. Their antigen targets remain unknown. TCRdb analysed the reads with MiXCR anew, one entry per CDR3 protein. The data contain 450,000 to 600,000 distinct CDR3 sequences, roughly a third of them seen just once; the ten biggest clones take up around a sixth. Sequencing was performed on cultured PBMCs, taken from culture after CMV antigen stimulation. These receptors came from a human donor in good health (CMV status not recorded). Some clones in this sample may be carry-over from other donors' samples.

The J gene is TRBJ2-5, the V gene TRBV14, with D possibly TRBD1 on 6 matching bases. Germline loops: CDR1 SGHDN, CDR2 FVKESK. CDR3 length: 13 residues. The V and J ends lost 7 bases and 6 bases respectively, with 15 bases between them. CDR3 sequence reads: CASNTRGMKTQYF. In nucleotides, the CDR3 is TGTGCCAGCAACACCAGGGGTATGAAGACCCAGTACTTC.

This clonotype was seen more than once but under ten times. This sequence joins TRBV6-2 or TRBV6-3 and TRBJ2-3; D perhaps matches TRBD2 (5 bases). The CDR3 consists of 13 residues. Looked up from germline, CDR1 is MNHEY and CDR2 is SVGEGT. In DNA form, the CDR3 reads TGTGCTAGCGCTGATGGAGGCACAGATACGCAGTATTTT. Amino acid sequence: CASADGGTDTQYF.

The V call is TRBV28, the J call TRBJ1-1, with a possible D match to TRBD1 (5 bases). V was shortened by 2 bases and J by 4 bases, with 11 bases between the two germline ends. CDR3 size: 14 residues. CDR1 and CDR2 from the germline V gene are MDHEN and SYDVKM. CDR3 coding DNA: TGTGCCAGCAGTTTACCAGGGTCGGTCACTGAAGCTTTCTTT. Protein sequence: CASSLPGSVTEAFF.

V usage is TRBV5-4 and J usage is TRBJ2-3; 7 bases are a match to TRBD2. This CDR3 comprises 15 residues. Germline CDR1 reads SGHNT; CDR2 reads YYREEE (reference sequence). V shed 2 bases and J 9 bases; nucleotides not matched to a gene: 12. As DNA, the CDR3 is TGTGCCAGCAGCTTAAAGCGGGATCTTCGGGGGACGCAGTATTTT. Encoded protein: CASSLKRDLRGTQYF.

Ten or more counts support this clonotype. The chain employs TRBV7-2 and TRBJ2-7; no clear D. V was pared by 1 base and J by 2 bases, with 9 bases between. Germline V CDR1 and CDR2: SGHTA, FQGNSA. The CDR3 is 14 residues long. The CDR3 nucleotides are TGTGCCAGCAGCTTAGGCGGCCAAACCTACGAGCAGTACTTC. This sequence encodes CASSLGGQTYEQYF.

In its sample, this clonotype was seen many times. The V gene is TRBV7-8, the J gene TRBJ2-1, with 7 positions matching TRBD2. Unmatched junction bases numbered 11, after V lost 5 bases and J lost 4 bases. Germline CDR1 is SGHVS and CDR2 is FQNEAQ. The CDR3 length is 16 residues. This CDR3 is CASSPRAGAGYNEQFF. In nucleotides, the CDR3 is TGTGCCAGCAGCCCACGGGCGGGAGCTGGGTACAATGAGCAGTTCTTC.

This clonotype was recorded a few times. The gene calls are TRBV28 and TRBJ2-7; TRBD1 aligns across 7 bases. CDR1 is MDHEN and CDR2 is SYDVKM in the germline V gene. The CDR3 contains 15 residues. Trimming at V came to 6 bases and at J to 3 bases, leaving 11 bases not matched to a gene. This CDR3 reads CASSSQGDRNYEQYF. The CDR3 DNA reads TGTGCCAGCAGCTCCCAAGGGGACAGAAACTACGAGCAGTACTTC.

To note about this clonotype: A much larger clone differs from this one at a single base, so this may be a read error. The chain links TRBV7-3 to TRBJ1-1; no definite D call. Germline-derived CDR1 and CDR2 are SGHTA and FQGTGA. V lost 2 bases and J 0 bases, leaving 4 bases between the germline ends. The CDR3 runs to 13 residues. The DNA for the CDR3 is TGTGCCAGCAGCTTACACATGAACACTGAAGCTTTCTTT. It is translated as CASSLHMNTEAFF.

This clonotype was counted ten times or more. This chain connects TRBV7-2 to TRBJ2-2; unclear D gene. The CDR3 consists of 13 residues. Germline V gene lookup returns CDR1 SGHTA and CDR2 FQGNSA. Deletions cut 2 bases from V and 5 bases from J, with 6 bases between. The CDR3 reads CASSLKRTGELFF. In DNA form, the CDR3 reads TGTGCCAGCAGCTTAAAGCGAACCGGGGAGCTGTTTTTT.

The rearrangement links TRBV28 to TRBJ1-5; 7 bases fit TRBD1. Germline CDR1 reads MDHEN; CDR2 reads SYDVKM. V was clipped by 5 bases and J by 3 bases; unmatched bases: 10. This CDR3 spans 16 amino acids. This chain's CDR3 is CASSIKGAQVNQPQHF. The CDR3 DNA is TGTGCCAGCAGTATCAAGGGGGCGCAGGTCAATCAGCCCCAGCATTTT.

This clonotype was counted a few times. The CDR3 coding sequence is TGTGCCAGCAGTTTATTTGGGACTAGGGTCTACGAGCAGTACTTC. This gives the protein CASSLFGTRVYEQYF. The chain has TRBV12-3 or TRBV12-4 and TRBJ2-7, with 8 nucleotides matching TRBD2. J was trimmed by 3 bases and V by 2 bases; bases with no gene match: 6. This CDR3 contains 15 residues.

This clonotype has more than one count but fewer than ten. This sequence joins TRBV20-1 and TRBJ1-2; no clear D. The CDR3 is 14 amino acids. The germline V gene encodes CDR1 DFQATT and CDR2 SNEGSKA (reference sequence). V lost 1 base to trimming and J lost 5 bases, with 14 bases between them. The CDR3: CSARGDGNQYGYTF. The CDR3 coding sequence is TGCAGTGCTAGAGGAGATGGGAACCAATATGGCTACACCTTC.

This clonotype was observed a few times. This sequence joins TRBV11-2 and TRBJ2-1; 7 nucleotides line up with TRBD1. From germline, CDR1 is SGHAT and CDR2 FQNNGV. J gave up 8 bases and V 4 bases, and 11 bases lay outside the gene matches. The CDR3 extends over 15 amino acids. For the CDR3, the DNA is TGTGCCAGCAGCTCCAAACCTACGACAGGGTATGAGCAGTTCTTC. Protein product: CASSSKPTTGYEQFF.

This sequence joins TRBV7-2 and TRBJ1-3; no definite D call. V was trimmed by 2 bases and J by 0 bases, leaving 8 bases between them. The germline CDR1 and CDR2 sequences are SGHTA and FQGNSA. The CDR3 length is 15 residues. CDR3 nucleotide sequence: TGTGCCAGCAGCTTATTCCGGGGCTCTGGAAACACCATATATTTT. Translated, it gives CASSLFRGSGNTIYF.

V and J are TRBV2 and TRBJ1-2; 10 bases are a match to TRBD1. V trimming: 6 bases; J trimming: 2 bases; junction bases outside the gene matches: 3. Germline assignment: CDR1 SNHLY and CDR2 FYNNEI. This CDR3 is 14 amino acids long. This CDR3 is CASRKGQGNYGYTF. CDR3 DNA sequence: TGTGCCAGCAGGAAGGGACAGGGGAACTATGGCTACACCTTC. Full variable domain (rest looked up from reference TRBV2 and TRBJ1-2): EPEVTQTPSHQVTQMGQEVILRCVPISNHLYFYWYRQILGQKVEFLVSFYNNEISEKSEIFDDQFSVERPDGSNFTLKIRSTKLEDSAMYFCASRKGQGNYGYTFGSGTRLTVV.

CDR3 DNA: TGTGCCAGCAGTGAATTAGCGGGAGGGCCCCCCGAGCAGTACTTC. This sequence encodes CASSELAGGPPEQYF. The chain employs TRBV2 and TRBJ2-7, with 11 bases that match TRBD2. Germline V CDR1 and CDR2: SNHLY, FYNNEI. The CDR3 runs 15 residues. Trimming at V came to 2 bases and at J to 6 bases, leaving 6 bases not matched to a gene.

This clonotype came up many times. V usage is TRBV12-3 or TRBV12-4 and J usage is TRBJ1-4; 7 bases are a match to TRBD1. V gave up 7 bases and J gave up 7 bases; unmatched junction bases: 6. The CDR3 covers 13 residues. The CDR3 here is CASTRGKGEKLFF. For the CDR3, the DNA is TGTGCCAGCACCAGGGGGAAAGGTGAAAAACTGTTTTTT.

The chain has TRBV6-1 and TRBJ2-3; D is unclear. The V gene lost 5 bases and the J gene lost 5 bases, with 14 bases spanning the gap. In germline, CDR1 is MNHNS, CDR2 SASEGT. This CDR3 has 14 residues. The DNA of the CDR3 is TGTGCCAGCAGTTCGCCTGAAGCCCGAGATACGCAGTATTTT. Amino acids: CASSSPEARDTQYF.

The gene calls are TRBV7-2 and TRBJ2-3; 9 bases align to TRBD2. Germline loops: CDR1 SGHTA, CDR2 FQGNSA. The CDR3 loop spans 14 amino acids. The ends lost 5 bases at V and 5 bases at J; junction bases unmatched: 5. DNA for the CDR3: TGTGCCAGCAGCGCGAGCGGGAGGCAAGATACGCAGTATTTT. It encodes CASSASGRQDTQYF.

The chain uses TRBV7-9 and TRBJ2-1, with 10 bases fitting TRBD2. The CDR3 is made up of 19 amino acids. The V segment lost 5 bases and the J segment 7 bases; nucleotides outside the gene matches: 20. Germline loops: CDR1 SEHNR, CDR2 FQNEAQ (reference sequence). CDR3 in amino acids: CASSVAASGRWGLRNEQFF. In DNA form, the CDR3 reads TGTGCCAGCAGCGTCGCCGCTAGCGGGAGATGGGGCCTGAGGAATGAGCAGTTCTTC.

This clonotype was observed a few times. The V gene is TRBV20-1, the J gene TRBJ2-3; tentatively, D is TRBD2 (6 bases). CDR1 and CDR2 (germline): DFQATT, SNEGSKA (reference sequence). CDR3 length equals 16 residues. The V gene lost 3 bases and the J gene lost 5 bases, with 21 bases spanning the gap. CDR3 nucleotides: TGCAGTGCTAGCCCGATTAACCTTAGAGCGGGAGATACGCAGTATTTT. Translation gives CSASPINLRAGDTQYF.

This clonotype was seen only a few times. V usage is TRBV5-4 and J usage is TRBJ2-5; 7 bases line up with TRBD2. The CDR3 runs 17 residues. With 2 bases clipped from V and 4 bases from J, the junction kept 14 bases outside the gene matches. Germline CDR1 reads SGHNT; CDR2 reads YYREEE (reference sequence). The CDR3 sequence is CASSFGWEGQRGETQYF. The CDR3 bases are TGTGCCAGCAGCTTCGGGTGGGAGGGCCAGAGGGGAGAGACCCAGTACTTC.

The J gene is TRBJ2-5, the V gene TRBV28, with D uncertain. Germline loops: CDR1 MDHEN, CDR2 SYDVKM. Trimming removed 1 base at V and 6 bases at J, with 12 bases between. The CDR3 is 14 residues long. In DNA, the CDR3 is TGTGCCAGCAGTTTATTTTCAAGCGAACAGACCCAGTACTTC. Its protein product is CASSLFSSEQTQYF.

The rearrangement links TRBV5-4 to TRBJ1-6, with no clear D. This CDR3 has 14 residues. Germline CDR1 is SGHNT and CDR2 is YYREEE (reference sequence). V dropped 2 bases and J dropped 9 bases, with 12 bases sitting between them. CDR3 nucleotides: TGTGCCAGCAGCTTTAGGGCAGAGATTTCACCCCTCCACTTT. Its protein product is CASSFRAEISPLHF.

At least ten counts were recorded for this clonotype. This chain connects TRBV12-3 or TRBV12-4 to TRBJ1-2; TRBD1 might be the D (5 bases). The CDR3 length is 13 residues. Trimming took off 6 bases at V and 4 bases at J, with 12 bases between the two ends. The CDR3 DNA reads TGTGCCAGCAGCGAGGGACCGAGCTATGGCTACACCTTC. Translated, it gives CASSEGPSYGYTF.

This clonotype was seen only a few times. This chain joins TRBV11-2 and TRBJ2-3; 8 bases agree with TRBD1. The ends lost 5 bases at V and 6 bases at J; junction bases unmatched: 7. The CDR3 length is 14 residues. Germline V gene data show CDR1 as SGHAT and CDR2 as FQNNGV. As DNA, the CDR3 is TGTGCCAGCAGCCCAGGGGGCGCATCGGATACGCAGTATTTT. Encoded protein: CASSPGGASDTQYF. The full variable domain, rest sourced from reference TRBV11-2 and TRBJ2-3, is EAGVAQSPRYKIIEKRQSVAFWCNPISGHATLYWYQQILGQGPKLLIQFQNNGVVDDSQLPKDRFSAERLKGVDSTLKIQPAKLEDSAVYLCASSPGGASDTQYFGPGTRLTVL.